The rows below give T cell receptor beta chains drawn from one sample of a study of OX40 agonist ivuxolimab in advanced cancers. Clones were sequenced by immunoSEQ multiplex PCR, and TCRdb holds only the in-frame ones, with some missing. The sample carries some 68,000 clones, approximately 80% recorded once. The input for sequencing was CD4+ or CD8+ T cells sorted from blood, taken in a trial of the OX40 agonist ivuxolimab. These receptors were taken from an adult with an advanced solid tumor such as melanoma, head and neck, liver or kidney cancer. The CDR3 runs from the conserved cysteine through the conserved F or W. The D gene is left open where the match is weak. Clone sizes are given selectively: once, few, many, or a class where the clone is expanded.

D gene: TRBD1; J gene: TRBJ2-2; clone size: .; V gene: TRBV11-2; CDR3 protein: CASSLRDRGRGELFF; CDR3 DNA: TGTGCCAGCAGTCTCCGGGACAGGGGGCGTGGGGAGCTGTTTTTT
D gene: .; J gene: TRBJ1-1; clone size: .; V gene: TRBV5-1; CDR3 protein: CASSTDGGNTEAFF; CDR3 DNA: TGCGCCAGCAGCACCGACGGGGGGAACACTGAAGCTTTCTTT
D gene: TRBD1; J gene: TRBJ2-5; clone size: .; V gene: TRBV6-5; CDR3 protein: CASGKTGGMGETQYF; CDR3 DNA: TGTGCCAGCGGTAAAACAGGGGGAATGGGAGAGACCCAGTACTTC
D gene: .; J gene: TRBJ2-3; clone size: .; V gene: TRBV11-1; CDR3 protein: CASSLGSGTDTQYF; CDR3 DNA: TGTGCCAGCAGCTTAGGCTCGGGGACAGATACGCAGTATTTT
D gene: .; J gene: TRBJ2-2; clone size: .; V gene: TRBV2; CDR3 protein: CASSWANTGELFF; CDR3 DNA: TGTGCCAGCAGTTGGGCGAACACCGGGGAGCTGTTTTTT
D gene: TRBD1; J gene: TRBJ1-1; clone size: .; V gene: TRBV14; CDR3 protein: CASSRRTGERTEAFF; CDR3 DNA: TGTGCCAGCAGCCGTCGGACAGGCGAACGAACTGAAGCTTTCTTT
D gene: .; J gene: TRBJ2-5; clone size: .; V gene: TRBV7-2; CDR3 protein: CASSQAQYF; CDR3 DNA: TGTGCCAGCAGCCAGGCCCAGTACTTC
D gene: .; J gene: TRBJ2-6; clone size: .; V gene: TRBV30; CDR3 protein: CAWTEGSGANVLTF; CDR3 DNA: TGTGCCTGGACGGAAGGGTCTGGGGCCAACGTCCTGACTTTC
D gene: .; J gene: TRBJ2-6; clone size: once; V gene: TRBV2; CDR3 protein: CASSQFGANVLTF; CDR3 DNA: TGTGCCAGCAGCCAATTTGGGGCCAACGTCCTGACTTTC
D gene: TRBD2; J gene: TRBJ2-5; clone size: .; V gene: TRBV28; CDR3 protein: CASSTLLSLGRGVEETQYF; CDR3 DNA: TGTGCCAGCAGCACCCTTCTTTCCCTGGGGCGGGGGGTGGAGGAGACCCAGTACTTC
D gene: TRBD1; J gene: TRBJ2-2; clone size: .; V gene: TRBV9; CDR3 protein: CASSVGTGPGELFF; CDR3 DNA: TGTGCCAGCAGCGTAGGGACAGGGCCCGGGGAGCTGTTTTTT
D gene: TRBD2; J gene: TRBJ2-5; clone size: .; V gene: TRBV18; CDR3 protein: CASSLTSGGIETQYF; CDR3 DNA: TGTGCCAGCTCACTTACTAGCGGGGGGATCGAGACCCAGTACTTC
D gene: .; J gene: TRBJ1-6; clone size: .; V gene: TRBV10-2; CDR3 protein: CASRDGLHNSPLHF; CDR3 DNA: TGCGCCAGCAGGGACGGGCTGCATAATTCACCCCTCCACTTT
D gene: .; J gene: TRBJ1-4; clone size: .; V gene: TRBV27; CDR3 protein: CASSLRGEGTNEKLFF; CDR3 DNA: TGTGCCAGCAGTTTACGGGGAGAGGGAACTAATGAAAAACTGTTTTTT
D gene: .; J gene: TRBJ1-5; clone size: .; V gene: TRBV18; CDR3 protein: CASSPRAVRQPQHF; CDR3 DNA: TGTGCCAGCTCACCGCGGGCAGTGCGTCAGCCCCAGCATTTT
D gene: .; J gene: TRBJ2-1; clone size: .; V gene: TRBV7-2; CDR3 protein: CASGYNEQFF; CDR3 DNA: TGTGCCAGCGGGTACAATGAGCAGTTCTTC
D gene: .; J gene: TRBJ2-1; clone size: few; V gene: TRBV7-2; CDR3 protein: CASSSDREGYSRQFF; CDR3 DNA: TGTGCCAGCAGCTCCGACAGGGAGGGATACTCGCGGCAGTTCTTC
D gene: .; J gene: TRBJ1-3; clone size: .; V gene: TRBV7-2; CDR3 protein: CASSFRGNTIYF; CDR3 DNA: TGTGCCAGCAGCTTCAGGGGAAACACCATATATTTT
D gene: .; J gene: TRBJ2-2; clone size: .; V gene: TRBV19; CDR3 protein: CASSTKRQERTGELFF; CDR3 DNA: TGTGCCAGTAGTACAAAAAGACAGGAGCGAACCGGGGAGCTGTTTTTT
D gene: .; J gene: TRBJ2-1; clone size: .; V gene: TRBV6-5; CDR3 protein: CASSLNPGLGNEQFF; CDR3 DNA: TGTGCCAGCAGCCTGAACCCCGGTTTAGGCAATGAGCAGTTCTTC
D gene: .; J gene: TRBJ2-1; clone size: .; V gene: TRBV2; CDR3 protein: CAGGRIRNEQFF; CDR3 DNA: TGTGCCGGTGGGCGGATACGCAATGAGCAGTTCTTC
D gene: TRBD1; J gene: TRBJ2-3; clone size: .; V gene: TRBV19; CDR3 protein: CASRGQGAADTQYF; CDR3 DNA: TGTGCCAGTAGGGGACAGGGGGCAGCAGATACGCAGTATTTT
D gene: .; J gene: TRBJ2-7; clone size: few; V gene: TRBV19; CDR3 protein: CASSMVRDYEQYF; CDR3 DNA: TGTGCCAGTAGTATGGTCAGGGACTACGAGCAGTACTTC
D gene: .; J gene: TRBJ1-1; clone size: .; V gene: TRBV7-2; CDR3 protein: CASSFITEAFF; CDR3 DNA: TGTGCCAGCAGCTTTATAACTGAAGCTTTCTTT
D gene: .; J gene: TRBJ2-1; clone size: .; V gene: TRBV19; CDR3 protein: CASSIPRQTNEQFF; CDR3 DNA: TGTGCCAGTAGTATTCCCCGACAGACGAATGAGCAGTTCTTC
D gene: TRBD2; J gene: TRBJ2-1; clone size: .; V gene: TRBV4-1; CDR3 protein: CASSKSPSGGSGYNEQFF; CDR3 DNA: TGCGCCAGCAGCAAGTCCCCTAGCGGGGGATCCGGCTACAATGAGCAGTTCTTC
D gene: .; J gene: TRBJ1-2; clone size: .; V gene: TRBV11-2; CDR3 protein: CASSFGLNYGYTF; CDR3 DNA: TGTGCCAGCAGCTTCGGACTGAATTATGGCTACACCTTC
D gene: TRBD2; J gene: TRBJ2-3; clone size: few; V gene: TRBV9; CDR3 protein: CASSPASGDGDTQYF; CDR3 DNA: TGTGCCAGCAGCCCTGCTAGCGGGGATGGAGATACGCAGTATTTT
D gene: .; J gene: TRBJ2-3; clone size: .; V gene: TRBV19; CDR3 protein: CASRQSGDTQYF; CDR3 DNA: TGTGCCAGCAGACAGTCAGGCGATACGCAGTATTTT
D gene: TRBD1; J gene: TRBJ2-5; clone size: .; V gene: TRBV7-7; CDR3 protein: CASSRMGTGIETQYF; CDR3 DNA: TGTGCCAGCAGCCGTATGGGGACAGGGATCGAGACCCAGTACTTC
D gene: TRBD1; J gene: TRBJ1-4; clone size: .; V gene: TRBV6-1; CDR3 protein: CASSVPGTGIEKLFF; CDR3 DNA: TGTGCCAGCAGTGTACCCGGGACAGGGATAGAAAAACTGTTTTTT
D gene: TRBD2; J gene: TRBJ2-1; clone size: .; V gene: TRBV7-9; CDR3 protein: CASSLVMGLAAGYNEQFF; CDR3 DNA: TGTGCCAGCAGCTTAGTTATGGGACTAGCGGCAGGTTACAATGAGCAGTTCTTC
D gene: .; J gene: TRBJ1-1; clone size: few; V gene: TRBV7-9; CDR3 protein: CASSWRRVGTEAFF; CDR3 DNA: TGTGCCAGCAGTTGGAGGAGGGTGGGCACTGAAGCTTTCTTT
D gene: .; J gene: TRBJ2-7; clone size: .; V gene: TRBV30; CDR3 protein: CAWSRGATYEQYF; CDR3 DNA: TGTGCCTGGAGTCGGGGGGCAACCTACGAGCAGTACTTC
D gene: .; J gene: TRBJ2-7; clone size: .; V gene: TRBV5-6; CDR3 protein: CASSALTGAYEQYF; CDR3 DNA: TGTGCCAGCAGCGCATTGACAGGAGCCTACGAGCAGTACTTC
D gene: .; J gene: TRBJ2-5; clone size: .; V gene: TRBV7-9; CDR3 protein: CASSLASQGETQYF; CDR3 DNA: TGTGCCAGCAGCTTAGCATCCCAAGGAGAGACCCAGTACTTC
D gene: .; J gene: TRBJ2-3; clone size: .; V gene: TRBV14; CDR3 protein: CASSQGTKRTDTQYF; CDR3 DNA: TGTGCCAGCAGCCAAGGAACTAAACGCACAGATACGCAGTATTTT
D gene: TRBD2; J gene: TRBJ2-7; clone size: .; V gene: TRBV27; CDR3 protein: CASATSGGPREQYF; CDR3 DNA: TGTGCCAGCGCTACTAGCGGGGGACCGAGGGAGCAGTACTTC
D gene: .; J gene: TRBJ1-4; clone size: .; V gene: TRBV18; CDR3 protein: CASSPWAPRTTNEKLFF; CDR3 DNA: TGTGCCAGCTCTCCCTGGGCTCCGCGCACAACTAATGAAAAACTGTTTTTT
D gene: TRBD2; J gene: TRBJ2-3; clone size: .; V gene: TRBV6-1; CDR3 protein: CASSAVAGGRTDTQYF; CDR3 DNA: TGTGCCAGCAGTGCCGTAGCGGGGGGCCGCACAGATACGCAGTATTTT
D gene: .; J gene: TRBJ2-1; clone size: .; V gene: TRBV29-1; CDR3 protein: CSPAYGGGNEQFF; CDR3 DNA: TGCAGCCCTGCCTATGGTGGAGGGAATGAGCAGTTCTTC
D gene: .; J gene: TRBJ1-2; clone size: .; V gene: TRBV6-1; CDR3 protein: CASTLNDRNYGYTF; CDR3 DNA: TGTGCCAGCACCCTCAACGACAGAAACTATGGCTACACCTTC
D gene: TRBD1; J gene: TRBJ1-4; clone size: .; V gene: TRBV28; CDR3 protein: CASGTEFEKLFF; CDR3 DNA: TGTGCCAGCGGGACAGAGTTTGAAAAACTGTTTTTT
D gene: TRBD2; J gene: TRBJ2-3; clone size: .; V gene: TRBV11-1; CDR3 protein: CASSLAGRGGSSTDTQYF; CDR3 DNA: TGTGCCAGCAGCTTAGCTGGGAGGGGCGGATCTAGCACAGATACGCAGTATTTT
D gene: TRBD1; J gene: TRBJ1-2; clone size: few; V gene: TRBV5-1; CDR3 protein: CASSPLLDRSYGYTF; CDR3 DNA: TGCGCCAGCAGCCCCCTGTTGGACAGGAGCTATGGCTACACCTTC
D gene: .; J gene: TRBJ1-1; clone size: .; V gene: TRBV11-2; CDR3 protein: CASSVRQEINTEAFF; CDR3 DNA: TGTGCCAGCAGCGTTCGACAGGAGATAAACACTGAAGCTTTCTTT
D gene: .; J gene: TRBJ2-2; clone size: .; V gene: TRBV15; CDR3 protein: CATSRDLGAAGELFF; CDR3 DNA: TGTGCCACCAGCAGAGACTTGGGAGCGGCCGGGGAGCTGTTTTTT
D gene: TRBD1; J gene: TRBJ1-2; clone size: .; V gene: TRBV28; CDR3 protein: CASIADRFYGYTF; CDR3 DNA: TGTGCCAGCATCGCGGACAGGTTCTATGGCTACACCTTC
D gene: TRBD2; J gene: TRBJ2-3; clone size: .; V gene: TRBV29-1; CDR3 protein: CSVDRTSGDTQYF; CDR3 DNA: TGCAGCGTTGACCGGACTAGCGGGGATACGCAGTATTTT
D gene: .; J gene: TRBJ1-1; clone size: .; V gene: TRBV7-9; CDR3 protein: CASSLHDGDTEAFF; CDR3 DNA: TGTGCCAGCAGCCTGCATGACGGGGATACTGAAGCTTTCTTT
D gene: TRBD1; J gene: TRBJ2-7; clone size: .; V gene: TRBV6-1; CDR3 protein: CASSEAPSTGGSYEQYF; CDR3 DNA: TGTGCCAGCAGTGAAGCTCCCTCGACAGGGGGCTCCTACGAGCAGTACTTC
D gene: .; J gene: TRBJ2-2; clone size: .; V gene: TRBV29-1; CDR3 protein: CSVYPGVNTGELFF; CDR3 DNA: TGCAGCGTTTACCCGGGAGTGAACACCGGGGAGCTGTTTTTT